This T cell receptor (beta chain) was profiled in a study of blood T cell repertoires in COVID-19. Overall study: The United States, Italy and Spain were the sources of the acute and convalescent COVID-19 samples. Nucleic acid was either cDNA or gDNA, and it came from T cells, B-cell-depleted T cells, or PBMCs.

In the source study's methods: Amplification of reference gene primers was used by the study to estimate nucleated cell counts. The protocol was immunoSEQ multiplex PCR, while the TCRdb copy is restricted to in-frame clones and leaves out a portion. V and J calls and clone size come straight from that table; D and trimming were deduced from the DNA. This repertoire shows 30,000 to 40,000 clones, around 81% found once; its top ten account for around 5%. Unmatched junction bases numbered 2, after V lost 6 bases and J lost 3 bases. There are 14 residues in the CDR3. Germline V lookup: CDR1 MDHEN, CDR2 SYDVKM.

This receptor was obtained from a man between 50 and 59 years old with active COVID-19. V usage is TRBV28 and J usage is TRBJ2-7, with 13 bases identical to TRBD2. Sequencing was done on a sample of peripheral blood. In DNA form, the CDR3 reads TGTGCCAGCAGCAGGACTAGCGGGGGCTACGAGCAGTACTTC. This codes for CASSRTSGGYEQYF.